This T cell receptor beta chain was identified in a study of blood T cell repertoires in COVID-19. As for the study in general: Sample material is recorded as cDNA or gDNA derived from T cells, B-cell-depleted T cells, or PBMCs.

Germline V gene sequence: CDR1 SGHTA, CDR2 FQGNSA. Trimming took off 3 bases at V and 7 bases at J, with 9 bases between the two ends. The CDR3 sequence is 13 residues long. Assay: immunoSEQ multiplex PCR; the TCRdb copy retains only in-frame clones and omits some. The repertoire consists of 150,000 to 200,000 clones, with around 80% occurring once and the leading ten covering roughly 14%. Ages ranged from about 18 to 89 years, with residence in under 25 US areas. Assignment of participants to cohorts was predicated upon participant-reported clinical history. No more than 2 weeks before study entry, exposed participants had met a case of COVID-19.

The receptor's source is a man aged 55 to 70 who had been exposed to COVID-19. The sequenced material came from PBMCs or T cells enriched from blood (not recorded which). The chain carries TRBV7-2 and TRBJ2-2; D gene uncertain. CDR3 sequence: CASSLVGHGELFF. The DNA of the CDR3 is TGTGCCAGCAGCTTGGTGGGCCACGGGGAGCTGTTTTTT.